The subject of this entry is one T cell receptor beta chain. This clonotype occurred a few times. What antigen it recognizes has not been identified. One base away there is no much larger clone; base qualities are not given. This entry comes from a study of T-cell reconstitution after alpha-beta-depleted transplantation in children (dated by TCRdb to 2016 to 2018). Regarding the complete study: Using TCR repertoire profiling, the study quantitatively followed how T-cell immune reconstitution unfolded in children after TCRalphabeta/CD19-depleted allogeneic hematopoietic cell transplantation.

The library relied on PCR. Sequencing was carried out with an Illumina HiSeq 2500. TCR library preparation used molecular barcoding, with unique molecular identifiers applied to normalize quantification of the TCRbeta repertoire. The raw public data were reprocessed by TCRdb itself: fastp quality trimming at Q25, MiXCR clonotype calling, in-frame beta chains only. Rows matching on CDR3 protein sequence are summarized as one entry with the most common DNA and genes. For this sample there are about 600,000 distinct CDR3 sequences; about 10% appear just once. The top ten clones comprise less than 4.5% of the sample. The CDR3 numbers 12 residues from cysteine through phenylalanine. Only the CDR3 region is kept as DNA, spanning 36 bases read in frame from base 1. V sheds 8 bases and J sheds 5 bases, leaving 15 bases between their ends. Based on the germline V gene, the CDR1 and CDR2 sequences are SQVTM and ANQGSEA.

The source material was PBMCs from the stem cell graft donor, sampled from the stem cell graft. The chain couples TRBV29-1 to TRBJ2-5, with TRBD1 perhaps the D gene, on 5 matching bases. This TCR came from a human donor who donated a stem cell graft to a child with acute myeloid leukemia. The nucleotide sequence reads as follows: TGCAGCTTGGTGTGGGGCCGGGAGACCCAGTACTTC. This gives the protein CSLVWGRETQYF.